This T cell receptor beta chain was recorded in a study of blood T cell repertoires in COVID-19. The overall study: Samples taken during acute and convalescent COVID-19 were collected in the United States, Italy and Spain.

The germline V gene encodes CDR1 SGHDT and CDR2 YYEEEE. The CDR3 spans 14 residues. The V and J ends lost 4 bases and 4 bases, in that order; junction bases with no gene match: 4. Libraries were prepared by immunoSEQ multiplex PCR; TCRdb keeps only in-frame clonotypes and omits some of them. The sample holds tens of thousands of clones, around 82% seen once. The source is a man aged 50 or older with active or convalescent COVID-19. The chain uses TRBV5-6 and TRBJ2-1; TRBD1 aligns across 8 bases. Sequences were obtained from peripheral blood. CDR3 nucleotide sequence: TGTGCCAGCAGCACGGGACAGGAATACAATGAGCAGTTCTTC. Translating gives CASSTGQEYNEQFF.